This T cell receptor (beta chain) was recovered during a study of CD8 T cells in ankylosing spondylitis. Points from the study as a whole: Seemingly distinctive of ankylosing spondylitis blood was a TCR beta motif formed by eight highly homologous variants. Reports of some motif variants in reactive arthritis synovial fluid and blood predate this one. Matched ankylosing spondylitis synovial fluid reportedly contained a significantly enriched population of disease-linked clones.

In making TCR beta libraries, quantitative 5'-RACE with molecular barcodes was used. TCRdb reprocessed the 5' RACE reads with MiXCR, giving one entry per CDR3 protein. The sample has approximately 300,000 distinct CDR3 sequences; 20% are singletons. Comment on this clonotype: The antigen remains undetermined.

The sequence was obtained from a male donor with ankylosing spondylitis or in good health (not recorded which). Sequencing used blood, either unsorted or a sorted T cell fraction (not recorded which).

CDR3 sequence: CAQKEGSNSYEQYV. The CDR3 DNA follows: TGTGCCCAAAAAGAGGGAAGTAATTCCTACGAGCAGTACGTC. The rearrangement joins TRBV27 to TRBJ2-7; the D gene is possibly TRBD2 (5 bases). The germline CDR1 and CDR2 sequences are MNHEY and SMNVEV (reference sequence). CDR3 length equals 14 residues. The germline V and J ends were trimmed by 11 bases and 1 base, with 18 bases remaining between them.